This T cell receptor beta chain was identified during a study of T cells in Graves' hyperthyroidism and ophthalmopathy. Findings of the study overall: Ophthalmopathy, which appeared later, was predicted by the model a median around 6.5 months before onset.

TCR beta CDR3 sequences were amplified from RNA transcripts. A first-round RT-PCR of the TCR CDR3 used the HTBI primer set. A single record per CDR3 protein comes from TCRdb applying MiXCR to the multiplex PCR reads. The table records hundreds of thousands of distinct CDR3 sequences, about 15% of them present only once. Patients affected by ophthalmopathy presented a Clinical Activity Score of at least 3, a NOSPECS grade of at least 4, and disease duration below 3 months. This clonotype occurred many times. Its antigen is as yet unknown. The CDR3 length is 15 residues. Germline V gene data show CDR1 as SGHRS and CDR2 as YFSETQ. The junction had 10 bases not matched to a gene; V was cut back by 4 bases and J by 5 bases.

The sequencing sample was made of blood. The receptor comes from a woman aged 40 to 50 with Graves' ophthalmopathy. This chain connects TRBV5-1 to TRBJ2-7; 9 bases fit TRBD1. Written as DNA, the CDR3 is TGCGCCAGCAGCCCATATCGGACAGGGGTGGACGAGCAGTACTTC. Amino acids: CASSPYRTGVDEQYF.